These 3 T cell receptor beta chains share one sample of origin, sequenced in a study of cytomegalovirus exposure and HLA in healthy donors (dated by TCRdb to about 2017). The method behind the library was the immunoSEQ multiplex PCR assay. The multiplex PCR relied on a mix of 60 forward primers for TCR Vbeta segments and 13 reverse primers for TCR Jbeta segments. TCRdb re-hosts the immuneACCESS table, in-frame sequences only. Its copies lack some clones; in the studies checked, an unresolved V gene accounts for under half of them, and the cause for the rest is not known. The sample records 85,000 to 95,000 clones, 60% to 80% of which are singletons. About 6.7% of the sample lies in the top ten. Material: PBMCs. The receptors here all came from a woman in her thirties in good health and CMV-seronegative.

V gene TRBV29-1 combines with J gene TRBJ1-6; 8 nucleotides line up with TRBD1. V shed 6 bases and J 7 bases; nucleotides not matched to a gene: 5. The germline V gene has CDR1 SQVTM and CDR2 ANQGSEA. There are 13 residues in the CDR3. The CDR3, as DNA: TGCAGCGTCGCGGGACAGGACAATTCACCCCTCCACTTT. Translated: CSVAGQDNSPLHF. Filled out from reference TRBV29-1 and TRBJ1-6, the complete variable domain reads SAVISQKPSRDICQRGTSLTIQCQVDSQVTMMFWYRQQPGQSLTLIATANQGSEATYESGFVIDKFPISRPNLTFSTLTVSNMSPEDSSIYLCSVAGQDNSPLHFGNGTRLTVT.

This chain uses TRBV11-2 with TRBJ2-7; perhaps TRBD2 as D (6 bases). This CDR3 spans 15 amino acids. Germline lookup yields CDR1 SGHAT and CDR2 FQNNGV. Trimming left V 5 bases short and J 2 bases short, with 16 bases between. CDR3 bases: TGTGCCAGCAGCCCAATCCCGCGGGGTCCCTACGAGCAGTACTTC. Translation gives CASSPIPRGPYEQYF.

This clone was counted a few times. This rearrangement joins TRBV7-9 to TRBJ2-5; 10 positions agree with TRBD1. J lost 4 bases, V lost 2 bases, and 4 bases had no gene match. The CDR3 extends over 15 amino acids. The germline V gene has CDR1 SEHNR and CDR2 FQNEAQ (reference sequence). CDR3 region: CASSLRQGARETQYF. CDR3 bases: TGTGCCAGCAGCTTAAGACAGGGGGCCCGAGAGACCCAGTACTTC.